This TCR beta chain was captured in a study of regulatory T cells in long-lasting Graves disease. Study-wide background: Over 5 years on antithyroid drugs plus positive TSH receptor antibodies marked Graves' disease as persistent. Study-level results: Lower TCR diversity characterized persistent Graves' patients relative to newly diagnosed patients. Favoring TRBV28, TRBJ1-2 and TRBJ2-5 was a feature seen in persistent disease.

Time point in this sample: persistent/refractory GD, antithyroid drugs over 5 years with positive TRAb. TCR sequences were obtained from RNA taken from PBMCs. Points on this clonotype: As yet, its antigen is unknown.

HTBI primers from iRepertoire and Arm-PCR of CDR3 regions yielded the TCR beta libraries. MiXCR, applied by TCRdb to the multiplex PCR reads, yields one record per CDR3 protein. Of around 500,000 distinct CDR3 sequences listed, around 20% are singletons. Germline V gene sequence: CDR1 SGHAT, CDR2 FQNNGV. The length of the CDR3 is 13 residues. Trimming took off 3 bases at V and 7 bases at J, with 10 bases between the two ends. The genes are TRBV11-2 and TRBJ2-4, with D perhaps TRBD2 (6 bases). The sample consisted of peripheral blood mononuclear cells (PBMCs), taken when the disease was refractory, from a patient treated with antithyroid drugs. The TCR originated in a female donor with Graves disease. CDR3 sequence: CASSFGGVNIQYF. CDR3 coding DNA: TGTGCCAGCAGCTTCGGGGGTGTGAACATTCAGTACTTC.